The rows below give T cell receptor beta chains drawn from one sample of a study of blood T cell repertoires in COVID-19. Generated by immunoSEQ multiplex PCR, the TCRdb table keeps only in-frame clones and is missing some. In the table there are around 260,000 clones, 70% to 90% of which are singletons. Sequenced input: PBMCs or T cells enriched from blood (not recorded which). Receptors originate from a woman aged 25-40 years who had recovered from COVID-19. The CDR3 runs from the conserved cysteine through the conserved F or W. D genes are given only for firm matches. Not every row has a clone size; where given, it reads once, few, many or a size class.

clone_size	v_call	j_call	d_call	cdr3_aa	cdr3_nt
NA	TRBV18	TRBJ1-1	NA	CASSSITGKNTEAFF	TGTGCCAGCTCATCCATTACAGGAAAGAACACTGAAGCTTTCTTT
NA	TRBV5-4	TRBJ2-4	TRBD1	CASSSWGQGFIQYF	TGTGCCAGCAGCTCCTGGGGACAGGGATTCATTCAGTACTTC
NA	TRBV4-2	TRBJ1-1	NA	CASSQPTALNTEAFF	TGTGCCAGCAGCCAACCGACAGCACTGAACACTGAAGCTTTCTTT
NA	TRBV2	TRBJ2-1	TRBD2	CASSVPGLVYTSYNEQFF	TGTGCCAGCAGTGTCCCGGGACTAGTTTATACCTCCTACAATGAGCAGTTCTTC
NA	TRBV3-1/TRBV3-2	TRBJ2-7	TRBD1	CASSTGQGIHYEQYF	TGTGCCAGCAGCACAGGACAGGGGATTCACTACGAGCAGTACTTC
NA	TRBV10-2	TRBJ1-5	NA	CASNPTGYSNQPQHF	TGCGCCAGCAACCCGACAGGATATAGCAATCAGCCCCAGCATTTT
NA	TRBV7-9	TRBJ2-4	NA	CASSFVGVLAKNIQYF	TGTGCCAGCAGCTTTGTAGGGGTTTTAGCCAAAAACATTCAGTACTTC
NA	TRBV11-2	TRBJ2-7	TRBD2	CASSLPRTSGSFRPYEQYF	TGTGCCAGCAGCTTACCTCGGACTAGCGGGAGTTTTAGGCCATACGAGCAGTACTTC
NA	TRBV24-1	TRBJ2-7	TRBD2	CATSDLFGGPVSGGPSYEQYF	TGTGCCACCAGTGATTTGTTCGGGGGTCCCGTTAGCGGGGGCCCTTCCTACGAGCAGTACTTC
NA	TRBV19	TRBJ2-5	TRBD2	CASSLQTGGGETQYF	TGTGCCAGTAGCCTGCAGACCGGGGGGGGAGAGACCCAGTACTTC
NA	TRBV6-5	TRBJ1-2	TRBD1	CASSYQAIQGEYGYTF	TGTGCCAGCAGTTACCAGGCAATACAGGGGGAGTATGGCTACACCTTC
once	TRBV7-6	TRBJ1-1	NA	CASIITERGTEAFF	TGTGCCAGCATTATAACGGAAAGAGGGACTGAAGCTTTCTTT
once	TRBV10-3	TRBJ1-3	NA	CAISGNRVRSGNTIYF	TGTGCCATCAGTGGAAACCGAGTCCGCTCTGGAAACACCATATATTTT
once	TRBV7-3	TRBJ1-1	NA	CASSSLTANTEAFF	TGTGCCAGCAGCTCCCTTACTGCGAACACTGAAGCTTTCTTT
NA	TRBV24-1	TRBJ1-2	NA	CATSDPRRYGYTF	TGTGCCACCAGTGATCCCCGCAGGTATGGCTACACCTTC
NA	TRBV30	TRBJ2-5	NA	CAWRAVLAQETQYF	TGTGCCTGGAGGGCCGTATTGGCTCAAGAGACCCAGTACTTC
NA	TRBV6-2/TRBV6-3	TRBJ1-1	NA	CASSKQGNTEAFF	TGTGCCAGCAGTAAACAGGGGAACACTGAAGCTTTCTTT
NA	TRBV5-6	TRBJ2-1	TRBD1	CASSPLDRGSNEQFF	TGTGCCAGCAGCCCCCTCGACAGGGGAAGTAATGAGCAGTTCTTC
NA	TRBV6-6	TRBJ1-5	NA	CASSYSDRYQPQHF	TGTGCCAGCAGTTACTCAGACAGGTATCAGCCCCAGCATTTT
NA	TRBV19	TRBJ1-6	NA	CASTADGAYNSPLHF	TGTGCCAGTACCGCCGACGGAGCCTATAATTCACCCCTCCACTTT
NA	TRBV3-1/TRBV3-2	TRBJ2-3	NA	CASSQVSDTQYF	TGTGCCAGCAGCCAAGTATCAGATACGCAGTATTTT
few	TRBV27	TRBJ2-1	TRBD2	CASSLGTSGIRGRYNEQFF	TGTGCCAGCAGTTTAGGGACTAGCGGGATCCGAGGCCGCTACAATGAGCAGTTCTTC
NA	TRBV3-1/TRBV3-2	TRBJ2-1	NA	CASSQDPVGLPYNEQFF	TGTGCCAGCAGCCAAGATCCGGTAGGACTACCATACAATGAGCAGTTCTTC
NA	TRBV2	TRBJ2-2	TRBD1	CASRQGPGELFF	TGTGCCAGCAGACAGGGGCCCGGGGAGCTGTTTTTT
NA	TRBV15	TRBJ1-5	NA	CATSSRQAPDQPQHF	TGTGCCACCAGCTCACGACAGGCCCCTGATCAGCCCCAGCATTTT
few	TRBV7-9	TRBJ1-4	NA	CASSLAGVVDEKLFF	TGTGCCAGCAGCTTAGCCGGGGTAGTAGATGAAAAACTGTTTTTT
NA	TRBV14	TRBJ2-6	NA	CASSQVAHRNSGANVLTF	TGTGCCAGCAGCCAAGTCGCTCACAGGAACTCTGGGGCCAACGTCCTGACTTTC
NA	TRBV5-3	TRBJ2-5	TRBD1	CARSLIDRVETQYF	TGTGCCAGAAGCTTGATTGACAGGGTGGAGACCCAGTACTTC
NA	TRBV10-2	TRBJ2-7	TRBD2	CASRRLAGVLYEQYF	TGCGCCAGCAGACGTTTAGCGGGGGTCCTTTACGAGCAGTACTTC
NA	TRBV9	TRBJ2-1	TRBD2	CASSPRSGRSYNEQFF	TGTGCCAGCAGTCCAAGAAGCGGGAGATCCTACAATGAGCAGTTCTTC
once	TRBV7-2	TRBJ1-4	TRBD1	CASRPTGAANEKLFF	TGTGCCAGCAGGCCAACAGGGGCGGCTAATGAAAAACTGTTTTTT
NA	TRBV19	TRBJ1-5	NA	CASSVVRELGQPQHF	TGTGCCAGTAGTGTGGTTAGGGAGCTAGGTCAGCCCCAGCATTTT
NA	TRBV4-2	TRBJ2-7	TRBD1	CASSQPGQGYVYEQYF	TGTGCCAGCAGCCAACCGGGACAGGGCTATGTCTACGAGCAGTACTTC
NA	TRBV4-2	TRBJ2-3	TRBD2	CASSQETSGIAGDTQYF	TGTGCCAGCAGCCAAGAAACTAGCGGGATCGCCGGGGATACGCAGTATTTT
NA	TRBV7-2	TRBJ2-3	TRBD2	CASSLSGGRTDTQYF	TGTGCCAGCAGCTTATCCGGCGGGAGGACAGATACGCAGTATTTT